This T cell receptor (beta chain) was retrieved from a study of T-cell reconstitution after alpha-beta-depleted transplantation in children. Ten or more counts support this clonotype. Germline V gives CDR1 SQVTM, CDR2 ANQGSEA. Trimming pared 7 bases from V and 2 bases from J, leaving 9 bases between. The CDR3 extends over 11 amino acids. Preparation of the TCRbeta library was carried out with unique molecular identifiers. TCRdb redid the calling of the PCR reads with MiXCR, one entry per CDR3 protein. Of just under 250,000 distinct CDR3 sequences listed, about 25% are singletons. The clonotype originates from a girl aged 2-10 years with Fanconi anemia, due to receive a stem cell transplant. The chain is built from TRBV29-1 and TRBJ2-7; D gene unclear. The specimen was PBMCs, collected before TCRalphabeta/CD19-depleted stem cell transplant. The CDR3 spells CSAGYTYEQYF. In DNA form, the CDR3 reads TGCAGCGCGGGCTATACCTACGAGCAGTACTTC.